This entry describes one TCR beta chain. The antigen is not known. PCR primers comprised 60 Vbeta and 13 Jbeta primers. Profiling relied on immunoSEQ multiplex PCR, and the TCRdb table lists in-frame clones only, not all of them. The table lists 85,000 to 130,000 clones, 70% to 75% of them singletons. This record belongs to a study of cytomegalovirus exposure and HLA in healthy donors. Study-level points and caveats: Some TCR beta chains (approximately 180 of them) were listed as cytomegalovirus-associated. It has been reported that TCR beta sequences accurately predicted the HLA-A and HLA-B alleles of most subjects.

There are 14 residues in the CDR3. V dropped 6 bases and J dropped 5 bases, with 17 bases sitting between them. Germline-derived CDR1 and CDR2 are SNHLY and FYNNEI. The V call is TRBV2, the J call TRBJ2-7; TRBD2 is a possible D gene (6 bases). The sample was PBMCs. The sequence derives from a female donor in good health and CMV-seronegative. This CDR3 is CASSFRLGLDEQYF. CDR3 in DNA: TGTGCCAGCAGCTTCCGACTAGGTTTGGACGAGCAGTACTTC.